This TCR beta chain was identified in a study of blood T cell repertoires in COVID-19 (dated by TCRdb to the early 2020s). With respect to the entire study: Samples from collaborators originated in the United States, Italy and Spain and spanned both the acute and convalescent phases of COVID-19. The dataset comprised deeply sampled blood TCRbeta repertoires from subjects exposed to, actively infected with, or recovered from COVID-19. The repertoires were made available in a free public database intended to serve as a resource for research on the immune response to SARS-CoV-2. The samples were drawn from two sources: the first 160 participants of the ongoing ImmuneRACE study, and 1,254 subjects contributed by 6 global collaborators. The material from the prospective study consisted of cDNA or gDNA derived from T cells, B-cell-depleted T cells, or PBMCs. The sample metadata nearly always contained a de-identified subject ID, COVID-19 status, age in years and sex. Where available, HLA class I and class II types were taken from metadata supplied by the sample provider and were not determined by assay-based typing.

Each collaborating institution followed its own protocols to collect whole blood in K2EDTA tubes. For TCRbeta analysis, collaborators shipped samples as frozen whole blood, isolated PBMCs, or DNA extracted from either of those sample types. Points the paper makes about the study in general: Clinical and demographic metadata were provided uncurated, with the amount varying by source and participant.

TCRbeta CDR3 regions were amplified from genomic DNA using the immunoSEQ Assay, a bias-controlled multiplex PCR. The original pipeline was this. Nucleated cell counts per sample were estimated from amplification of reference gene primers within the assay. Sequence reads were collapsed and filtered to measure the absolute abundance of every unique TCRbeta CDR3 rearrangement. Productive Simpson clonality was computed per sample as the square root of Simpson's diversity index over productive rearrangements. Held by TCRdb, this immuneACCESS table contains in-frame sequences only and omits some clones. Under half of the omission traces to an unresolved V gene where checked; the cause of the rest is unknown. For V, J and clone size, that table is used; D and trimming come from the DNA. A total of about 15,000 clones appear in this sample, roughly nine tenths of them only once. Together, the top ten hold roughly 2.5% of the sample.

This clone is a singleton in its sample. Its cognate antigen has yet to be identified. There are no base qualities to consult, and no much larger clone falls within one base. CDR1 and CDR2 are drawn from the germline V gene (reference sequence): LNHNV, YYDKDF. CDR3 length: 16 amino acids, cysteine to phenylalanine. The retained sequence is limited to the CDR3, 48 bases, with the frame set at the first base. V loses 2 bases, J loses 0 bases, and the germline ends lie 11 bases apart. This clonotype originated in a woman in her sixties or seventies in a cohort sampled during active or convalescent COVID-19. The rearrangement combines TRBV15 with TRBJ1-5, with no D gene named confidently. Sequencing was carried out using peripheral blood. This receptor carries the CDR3 CATSRFQRYSNQPQHF. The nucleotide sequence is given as TGTGCCACCAGCAGATTTCAGCGCTATAGCAATCAGCCCCAGCATTTT.